A single sample is the source of the 30 T cell receptor beta chains below, sequenced in a study of shared clonotypes between healthy human individuals. The table came from immunoSEQ multiplex PCR; TCRdb's copy has only in-frame clones and leaves some out. Altogether some 680,000 clones are present, 60% to 75% being singletons, with the ten largest covering roughly 1.9%. The sequencing sample was made of memory CD4+ T cells sorted from blood. Subset described: CD45RA-negative fraction. These receptors were collected from a woman aged 25 to 39 in good health.

At least ten counts were recorded for this clone. The chain combines TRBV29-1 with TRBJ2-5; no firm D call. V dropped 5 bases and J dropped 0 bases, with 7 bases sitting between them. Germline values: CDR1 SQVTM, CDR2 ANQGSEA. The length of the CDR3 is 12 residues. CDR3 protein: CSVRANQETQYF. For the CDR3, the DNA is TGCAGCGTTAGAGCTAACCAAGAGACCCAGTACTTC.

This clone was counted only a few times. The same CDR3 can be traced to other DNA sequences in this sample. The chain joins TRBV6-5 to TRBJ1-5; 8 bases match TRBD1. V lost 6 bases to trimming and J lost 5 bases; unmatched junction nucleotides: 0. Germline V lookup: CDR1 MNHEY, CDR2 SVGAGI. CDR3 size: 12 residues. CDR3 DNA sequence: TGTGCCAGCAGACAGGGGGATCAGCCCCAGCATTTT. This codes for CASRQGDQPQHF.

The chain employs TRBV6-1 and TRBJ2-5; D ambiguous. Germline values: CDR1 MNHNS, CDR2 SASEGT. The V end lost 2 bases, the J end lost 1 base, and 8 bases lay between the germline ends. The CDR3 has 14 amino acids. The CDR3 is CASSEPGSQETQYF. The DNA of the CDR3 is TGTGCCAGCAGTGAACCGGGCAGCCAAGAGACCCAGTACTTC.

The genes are TRBV5-4 and TRBJ2-7; D unresolved. Germline V gene sequence: CDR1 SGHNT, CDR2 YYREEE (reference sequence). This CDR3 contains 11 residues. V was shortened by 3 bases and J by 6 bases, with 7 bases between the two germline ends. The CDR3 DNA sequence: TGTGCCAGCAGCTATCAAACCGAGCAGTACTTC. Translation gives CASSYQTEQYF.

The CDR3, as DNA: TGTGCCAGCAGCTTAGATCCCCGAGCGGGAGGAATCGATGAGCAGTTCTTC. Translation gives CASSLDPRAGGIDEQFF. The chain links TRBV7-9 to TRBJ2-1, with TRBD2 matching over 9 bases. The CDR3 length is 17 residues. Germline V gene sequence: CDR1 SEHNR, CDR2 FQNEAQ (reference sequence). V shed 1 base, J shed 8 bases, and the junction held 12 bases outside the gene matches.

This chain uses TRBV2 with TRBJ2-7; TRBD1 agrees at 8 bases. Per the germline V gene, CDR1 is SNHLY and CDR2 is FYNNEI. V lost 4 bases, J lost 1 base, and 3 bases stayed unmatched. This CDR3 is built from 14 residues. The CDR3 nucleotides are TGTGCCAGCAGTGTCGGGACAGGTTCCTACGAGCAGTACTTC. It encodes CASSVGTGSYEQYF. The full variable domain, in which reference TRBV2 and TRBJ2-7 provide the parts outside the CDR3, is EPEVTQTPSHQVTQMGQEVILRCVPISNHLYFYWYRQILGQKVEFLVSFYNNEISEKSEIFDDQFSVERPDGSNFTLKIRSTKLEDSAMYFCASSVGTGSYEQYFGPGTRLTVT.

The V and J genes are TRBV30 and TRBJ1-2, with D hard to call. The CDR3 is made up of 14 amino acids. Germline V gives CDR1 GTSNPN, CDR2 SVGIG (reference sequence). Trimming removed 3 bases from V and 1 base from J, with 12 bases in between. CDR3 sequence reads: CAWRRMGSNYGYTF. CDR3 nucleotides: TGTGCCTGGAGAAGAATGGGCAGTAACTATGGCTACACCTTC.

V and J are TRBV20-1 and TRBJ1-2; D unclear. Deletions cut 4 bases from V and 8 bases from J, with 8 bases between. This CDR3 has 10 amino acids. The germline V gene has CDR1 DFQATT and CDR2 SNEGSKA (reference sequence). Here the CDR3 DNA reads TGCAGTGCTACGTCAGACGGCTACACCTTC. This codes for CSATSDGYTF.

V and J are TRBV5-1 and TRBJ2-1; D is possibly TRBD2 (5 bases). Germline V gene lookup returns CDR1 SGHRS and CDR2 YFSETQ. This CDR3 region has 14 residues. Trimming cost V 0 bases and J 8 bases, with 12 bases left between them. The CDR3 here is CASSLADYFHEQFF. In DNA form, the CDR3 reads TGCGCCAGCAGCTTGGCCGACTATTTCCATGAGCAGTTCTTC. The whole variable domain, remainder taken from reference TRBV5-1 and TRBJ2-1, is KAGVTQTPRYLIKTRGQQVTLSCSPISGHRSVSWYQQTPGQGLQFLFEYFSETQRNKGNFPGRFSGRQFSNSRSEMNVSTLELGDSALYLCASSLADYFHEQFFGPGTRLTVL.

The chain couples TRBV14 to TRBJ1-2; no clear D gene. Deletions cut 4 bases from V and 2 bases from J, with 17 bases between. In germline, CDR1 is SGHDN, CDR2 FVKESK. The CDR3 extends over 16 amino acids. The CDR3 is CASSLKKGSLNYGYTF. The DNA of the CDR3 is TGTGCCAGCAGCCTTAAAAAGGGCTCCCTCAACTATGGCTACACCTTC.

J is TRBJ2-3 and V is TRBV5-1, with 7 positions matching TRBD2. This CDR3 region has 14 residues. Germline V gives CDR1 SGHRS, CDR2 YFSETQ. Trimming at V came to 2 bases and at J to 5 bases, leaving 5 bases not matched to a gene. This CDR3 reads CASSFGGVKDTQYF. DNA for the CDR3: TGCGCCAGCAGCTTTGGGGGGGTTAAAGATACGCAGTATTTT.

This clone has more than one count but fewer than ten. This same CDR3 is encoded by further DNA sequences in the sample. V is TRBV7-9 and J is TRBJ2-5; the D is unclear. This CDR3 is built from 11 residues. Trimming cost V 5 bases and J 1 base, with 2 bases left between them. Germline lookup yields CDR1 SEHNR and CDR2 FQNEAQ (reference sequence). The CDR3 bases are TGTGCCAGCAGCCCCCAAGAGACCCAGTACTTC. This encodes CASSPQETQYF. The whole variable domain, remainder taken from reference TRBV7-9 and TRBJ2-5, is DTGVSQNPRHKITKRGQNVTFRCDPISEHNRLYWYRQTLGQGPEFLTYFQNEAQLEKSRLLSDRFSAERPKGSFSTLEIQRTEQGDSAMYLCASSPQETQYFGPGTRLLVL.

A note on this clone: The sample has other DNA sequences that encode this CDR3 too. The CDR3 reads CASSTQRDSYEQYF. DNA of the CDR3: TGTGCCAGCAGTACCCAGCGGGACTCCTACGAGCAGTACTTC. The genes are TRBV7-2 and TRBJ2-7; 7 nucleotides line up with TRBD2. CDR3 length equals 14 residues. V was clipped by 6 bases and J by 0 bases; unmatched bases: 5. In germline, CDR1 is SGHTA, CDR2 FQGNSA.

This clone was seen a few times. V usage is TRBV28 and J usage is TRBJ1-2; 10 bases match TRBD1. CDR1 and CDR2 (germline): MDHEN, SYDVKM. The V segment lost 6 bases and the J segment 4 bases; nucleotides outside the gene matches: 8. The CDR3 has 15 amino acids. CDR3 sequence (DNA): TGTGCCAGCAGAACCGCCGGGACAGGGGCCTATGGCTACACCTTC. This codes for CASRTAGTGAYGYTF.

This clone was counted only a few times. The V gene is TRBV11-2, the J gene TRBJ1-3, with a tentative D call TRBD1 (5 bases). V lost 6 bases to trimming and J lost 0 bases, with 12 bases between them. CDR1 is SGHAT, CDR2 FQNNGV, per germline. This CDR3 spans 15 amino acids. The CDR3 sequence is CASSSGPNSGNTIYF. In nucleotides, the CDR3 is TGTGCCAGCAGTTCAGGGCCTAACTCTGGAAACACCATATATTTT. Supplemented by reference TRBV11-2 and TRBJ1-3, the full variable domain reads EAGVAQSPRYKIIEKRQSVAFWCNPISGHATLYWYQQILGQGPKLLIQFQNNGVVDDSQLPKDRFSAERLKGVDSTLKIQPAKLEDSAVYLCASSSGPNSGNTIYFGEGSWLTVV.

The chain uses TRBV6-1 and TRBJ1-1, with D perhaps TRBD1 (6 bases). The CDR3 is made up of 14 amino acids. The V gene's germline CDR1 is MNHNS and CDR2 SASEGT. V lost 6 bases to trimming and J lost 0 bases, with 11 bases between them. The CDR3 nucleotides are TGTGCCAGCAGCGCAACAGGGCTGAACACTGAAGCTTTCTTT. Its protein product is CASSATGLNTEAFF.

In its sample, this clone was seen a few times. V usage is TRBV16 and J usage is TRBJ2-5; D tentatively fits TRBD1 or TRBD2 (5 bases each). The length of the CDR3 is 15 residues. V gave up 0 bases and J gave up 6 bases, with 14 bases separating them. CDR1 is KGHSY and CDR2 is FQNENV in the germline V gene. The CDR3 spells CASSQSGTAVKTQYF. For the CDR3, the DNA is TGTGCCAGCAGCCAATCAGGGACCGCTGTGAAGACCCAGTACTTC.

As for this clone: Other DNA sequences in the same sample also yield this CDR3. The CDR3 sequence: CASSQDQGSYEQYF. The CDR3, as DNA: TGTGCCAGCAGCCAAGATCAGGGTTCCTACGAGCAGTACTTC. J is TRBJ2-7 and V is TRBV4-2, with D maybe TRBD1 (5 bases). Germline lookup yields CDR1 LGHNA and CDR2 YNFKEQ. The CDR3 extends over 14 amino acids. V was shortened by 0 bases and J by 1 base, with 7 bases between the two germline ends.

J is TRBJ2-1 and V is TRBV5-6; 7 positions agree with TRBD1. The CDR3 runs to 16 residues. Losses at the gene ends were 0 bases for V and 0 bases for J; bases not matched to a gene: 3. Germline V gene data show CDR1 as SGHDT and CDR2 as YYEEEE. CDR3 bases: TGTGCCAGCAGCTTGGGACAGGGAAACTCCTACAATGAGCAGTTCTTC. Encoded protein: CASSLGQGNSYNEQFF.

The V and J genes are TRBV7-9 and TRBJ2-1; 12 bases agree with TRBD2. The V and J ends lost 4 bases and 5 bases, in that order; junction bases with no gene match: 9. CDR1 is SEHNR and CDR2 is FQNEAQ in the germline V gene (reference sequence). The CDR3 contains 17 residues. CDR3 sequence (DNA): TGTGCCAGCAGCTCCTCCCAGACTAGCGGGGGAGACAATGAGCAGTTCTTC. Its protein product is CASSSSQTSGGDNEQFF.

The chain employs TRBV15 and TRBJ2-5; 7 bases are a match to TRBD2. There are 16 residues in the CDR3. Looked up from germline, CDR1 is LNHNV and CDR2 is YYDKDF (reference sequence). V was clipped by 3 bases and J by 4 bases; unmatched bases: 11. The CDR3 here is CATSSLMREYRETQYF. CDR3 nucleotides: TGTGCCACCAGCAGCCTTATGCGGGAGTATAGAGAGACCCAGTACTTC.

This chain links TRBV7-8 with TRBJ2-7, with 9 nucleotides matching TRBD2. The CDR3 loop spans 19 amino acids. V lost 4 bases, J lost 2 bases, and 18 bases stayed unmatched. In germline, CDR1 is SGHVS, CDR2 FQNEAQ. Here the CDR3 reads CASSSTSTSSGMKAYEQYF. In DNA, the CDR3 is TGTGCCAGCAGCTCGACCTCGACGTCTAGCGGGATGAAGGCCTACGAGCAGTACTTC.

With respect to this clone: Being one base from a much bigger clone, this may be a read error. This chain links TRBV27 with TRBJ2-7, with D possibly called TRBD1 or TRBD2 (7 bases each). V lost 6 bases and J 2 bases, leaving 14 bases between the germline ends. The CDR3 covers 14 residues. Germline values: CDR1 MNHEY, CDR2 SMNVEV (reference sequence). CDR3 region: CASRGRDRAYEQYF. CDR3 coding DNA: TGTGCCAGCAGGGGGAGGGACAGAGCCTACGAGCAGTACTTC.

About this clone itself: This likely reflects a read error, since a far larger clone is one base away. This rearrangement joins TRBV7-8 to TRBJ2-5; 7 nucleotides agree with TRBD2. CDR1 and CDR2 (germline): SGHVS, FQNEAQ. There are 14 residues in the CDR3. DNA for the CDR3: TGTGCCAACAGCTTTGTAACGGGAGGAGAGACCCAGTACTTC. Protein: CANSFVTGGETQYF.

This sequence joins TRBV9 and TRBJ2-2; TRBD2 might be the D (6 bases). CDR1 is SGDLS and CDR2 is YYNGEE in the germline V gene. This CDR3 is built from 16 residues. The germline V and J ends were trimmed by 4 bases and 0 bases, with 13 bases remaining between them. CDR3 in DNA: TGTGCCAGCAGCCCTAGGGACTCCCCGAACACCGGGGAGCTGTTTTTT. Its translation is CASSPRDSPNTGELFF.

There are many counts of this clone. V usage is TRBV5-4 and J usage is TRBJ2-6, with D hard to call. V gave up 0 bases and J gave up 0 bases, with 4 bases separating them. Germline V gives CDR1 SGHNT, CDR2 YYREEE (reference sequence). This CDR3 comprises 15 residues. CDR3 in amino acids: CASSLVGSGANVLTF. CDR3 sequence (DNA): TGTGCCAGCAGCTTGGTAGGCTCTGGGGCCAACGTCCTGACTTTC.

V is TRBV27 and J is TRBJ1-2; TRBD1 is a possible D gene (6 bases). The V gene lost 10 bases and the J gene lost 9 bases, with 24 bases spanning the gap. The CDR3 is 14 amino acids. Germline loops: CDR1 MNHEY, CDR2 SMNVEV (reference sequence). The chain's CDR3 is CATKHNRVERRYTF. The CDR3 coding sequence is TGTGCCACCAAACACAACAGGGTCGAACGTCGCTACACCTTC.

This clone has more than one count but fewer than ten. This chain links TRBV5-1 with TRBJ1-1; D is perhaps TRBD1 (5 bases). The CDR3 is made up of 13 amino acids. V gave up 5 bases and J gave up 3 bases, with 11 bases separating them. The germline V gene has CDR1 SGHRS and CDR2 YFSETQ. The CDR3 reads CASRSQGDTEAFF. For the CDR3, the DNA is TGCGCCAGCAGATCTCAGGGAGACACTGAAGCTTTCTTT.

The chain employs TRBV5-1 and TRBJ2-5; no clear D. The length of the CDR3 is 13 residues. CDR1 SGHRS and CDR2 YFSETQ come from the germline V gene. The CDR3 nucleotides read TGCGCGTCCACTTACACCCGTGAAGAGACCCAGTACTTC. Protein: CASTYTREETQYF.

The chain has TRBV2 and TRBJ1-5; D gene ambiguous. The germline V gene has CDR1 SNHLY and CDR2 FYNNEI. The germline V and J ends were trimmed by 2 bases and 8 bases, with 13 bases remaining between them. The CDR3 length is 14 residues. CDR3 protein: CASSETTSEEPQHF. CDR3 coding DNA: TGTGCCAGCAGTGAAACAACCAGTGAGGAGCCCCAGCATTTT.